This T cell receptor (beta chain) was captured by sequencing in a study of breast tumors, draining lymph nodes, adjacent tissues. By sample fraction, this clonotype is medium-sized. The CDR3 runs to 15 residues. Losses at the gene ends were 4 bases for V and 3 bases for J; bases not matched to a gene: 7. CDR1 and CDR2 from the germline V gene are SGHRS and YFSETQ. Via MiXCR, TCRdb re-called the multiplex PCR reads, giving one row per CDR3 protein. The sample has fewer than 15,000 distinct CDR3 sequences; roughly 50% are singletons. The rearrangement links TRBV5-1 to TRBJ2-7; 10 nucleotides match TRBD2. This TCR derives from a female donor with breast cancer. Some clones in this sample may be carry-over from other donors' samples. The sequencing input was tumor-adjacent breast tissue. The chain's CDR3 is CASSVAGGGGYEQYF. CDR3 DNA: TGCGCCAGCAGCGTAGCGGGAGGTGGGGGCTACGAGCAGTACTTC.